This entry concerns a single TCR beta chain. Germline-derived CDR1 and CDR2 are MNHEY and SVGAGI. The CDR3 consists of 16 residues. V was clipped by 2 bases and J by 2 bases; unmatched bases: 5. This sample stems from a study of cytomegalovirus exposure and HLA in healthy donors. 13 Jbeta primers and 60 Vbeta primers were used for the PCR. The assay was immunoSEQ multiplex PCR, and TCRdb's table has in-frame clones only and misses some. Found here are about 200,000 clones, roughly 85% of them singletons; the top ten hold around 1.9%. The TCR was taken from a male donor in good health and CMV-seronegative. Sequenced: PBMCs. The genes are TRBV6-5 and TRBJ1-4, with 7 bases identical to TRBD1. In DNA, the CDR3 is TGTGCCAGCAGTTACGGGACAGCCATTACTAATGAAAAACTGTTTTTT. Encoded protein: CASSYGTAITNEKLFF.